These T cell receptor beta chains were read from a single sample in a study of shared clonotypes between healthy human individuals. Sequenced by immunoSEQ multiplex PCR; TCRdb stores in-frame clones only, minus some. The sample comprises about 490,000 clones, 79% of which are singletons, and roughly 12% rests with the top ten. Sequenced sample: PBMCs. The origin of the receptors is a woman aged 40 to 55 in good health. Some clones in this sample may be carry-over from other donors' samples. CDR3s include the opening cysteine and the closing phenylalanine or tryptophan. D genes are given only for firm matches. Part of the rows lack a size; the others show once, few, many or a class for expanded clones.

J gene,clone size,V gene,D gene,CDR3 DNA,CDR3 protein
TRBJ2-1,NA,TRBV11-2,TRBD2,TGTGCCAGCAGCAGGCTCATAGGGGAGGGCTCCTACAATGAGCAGTTCTTC,CASSRLIGEGSYNEQFF
TRBJ2-7,NA,TRBV10-2,NA,TGCGCCAGCAGCCCAATATCCTACGAGCAGTACTTC,CASSPISYEQYF
TRBJ2-1,NA,TRBV13,TRBD2,TGTGCCAGCACCCCGTGGAAAGGACTAGCCGGCAATGAGCAGTTCTTC,CASTPWKGLAGNEQFF
TRBJ2-5,NA,TRBV7-3,NA,TGTGCCAGCAGCTTAATCGTGGGGGAGACCCAGTACTTC,CASSLIVGETQYF
TRBJ2-1,NA,TRBV7-3,TRBD2,TGTGCCAGCAGCTTGACCGGGGGAGCGGGGAATGAGCAGTTCTTC,CASSLTGGAGNEQFF
TRBJ2-5,NA,TRBV10-3,TRBD2,TGTGCCATCAGTGAGTCGATAGCGGGAGGAGGGCAAGAGACCCAGTACTTC,CAISESIAGGGQETQYF
TRBJ2-2,once,TRBV7-2,NA,TGTGCCAGCAGCTTTGCGACTGGATACACCGGGGAGCTGTTTTTT,CASSFATGYTGELFF
TRBJ2-3,NA,TRBV5-1,TRBD1,TGCGCCAGCAGCTCGGGACAGAGCACAGATACGCAGTATTTT,CASSSGQSTDTQYF
TRBJ1-2,NA,TRBV30,NA,TGTGCCTGGAGTGTTTCCCGTAACTATGGCTACACCTTC,CAWSVSRNYGYTF
TRBJ2-2,NA,TRBV4-1,NA,TGCGCCAGCAGCCAAAAAATCGGGTACACCGGGGAGCTGTTTTTT,CASSQKIGYTGELFF
TRBJ2-7,NA,TRBV5-1,NA,TGCGCCAGCAGCTCTAACTACGAGCAGTACTTC,CASSSNYEQYF
TRBJ2-2,NA,TRBV6-5,NA,TGTGCCAGCAGTTACGAAGGCGGGGAGCTGTTTTTT,CASSYEGGELFF
TRBJ2-5,few,TRBV18,NA,TGTGCCAGCTCACTGGGAAGGGGAGAAGAGACCCAGTACTTC,CASSLGRGEETQYF
TRBJ2-1,NA,TRBV5-1,NA,TGCGCCAGCAGCGATGGGCCAGACAATGAGCAGTTCTTC,CASSDGPDNEQFF
TRBJ1-5,NA,TRBV6-1,TRBD1,TGTGCCAGCAGTACCCGACAGGGACCGAATCAGCCCCAGCATTTT,CASSTRQGPNQPQHF
TRBJ2-6,NA,TRBV6-1,TRBD2,TGTGCCAGCAGTGAAGCCGGGGGGGCAGCTGGGGCCAACGTCCTGACTTTC,CASSEAGGAAGANVLTF
TRBJ2-5,NA,TRBV6-1,NA,TGTGCCAGCAGTGGAGTAGCGGAAGAGACCCAGTACTTC,CASSGVAEETQYF
TRBJ2-1,NA,TRBV9,NA,TGTGCCAGCAGCTTACTTTGGGTTAATCACAATGAGCAGTTCTTC,CASSLLWVNHNEQFF
TRBJ1-1,NA,TRBV28,TRBD1,TGTGCCAGCAGTTTGGACAGGGCCAACACTGAAGCTTTCTTT,CASSLDRANTEAFF
TRBJ2-7,NA,TRBV19,TRBD1,TGTGCCAGTAGAGCGACAGGGACCCTTGACGAGCAGTACTTC,CASRATGTLDEQYF
TRBJ2-1,NA,TRBV5-4,TRBD2,TGTGCCAGCAGCTTAGGCGGGAGGGCCCACAATGAGCAGTTCTTC,CASSLGGRAHNEQFF
TRBJ1-2,NA,TRBV28,NA,TGTGCCAGCAGCCCCCCCGGCAGGGTTGATGGCTACACCTTC,CASSPPGRVDGYTF
TRBJ2-6,NA,TRBV27,TRBD1,TGTGCCAGCAGTCCTCTGGGACAGATTTTCTCTGGGGCCAACGTCCTGACTTTC,CASSPLGQIFSGANVLTF
TRBJ2-2,NA,TRBV27,TRBD2,TGTGCCAGCAGTTTGAGCGGGAGGAACACCGGGGAGCTGTTTTTT,CASSLSGRNTGELFF
TRBJ2-7,NA,TRBV29-1,NA,TGCAGCGCACGGGACAACCTCCACTCCTACGAGCAGTACTTC,CSARDNLHSYEQYF
TRBJ1-1,NA,TRBV11-2,TRBD1,TGTGCCAGCAGCCTAGGACAGGCGAACACTGAAGCTTTCTTT,CASSLGQANTEAFF
TRBJ1-6,NA,TRBV10-3,TRBD1,TGTGCCACCCAAACGGGGACGGGACAGGGGGATTCACCCCTCCACTTT,CATQTGTGQGDSPLHF
TRBJ2-7,NA,TRBV28,TRBD2,TGTGCCAGCAGTTCCCCGACTAGCGCTTCCTACGAGCAGTACTTC,CASSSPTSASYEQYF
TRBJ1-2,NA,TRBV29-1,TRBD1,TGCAGCCCCCCCGGCAGGGGGCGCGACTATGGCTACACCTTC,CSPPGRGRDYGYTF
TRBJ2-1,NA,TRBV4-1,TRBD2,TGCGCCAGCAGCCCAGGGAGGGCCCGGGTAAACAATGAGCAGTTCTTC,CASSPGRARVNNEQFF
TRBJ2-7,NA,TRBV4-2,NA,TGTGCCAGCAGCCAAGATCGTAACGAGCAGTACTTC,CASSQDRNEQYF
TRBJ2-3,NA,TRBV7-9,NA,TGTGCCAGCAGCTTAGCAGACAGAGATACGCAGTATTTT,CASSLADRDTQYF
TRBJ2-7,NA,TRBV10-3,TRBD2,TGTGCCATCAGTGAGAGAGGGACTAGCGTGGGCGAGCAGTACTTC,CAISERGTSVGEQYF
TRBJ2-5,NA,TRBV5-6,TRBD2,TGTGCCAGCAGCTCCGGACTAGGGTACCAAGAGACCCAGTACTTC,CASSSGLGYQETQYF
TRBJ1-5,NA,TRBV19,TRBD1,TGTGCCAGTAGTACCGACAGGGCGCCCCCCAATCAGCCCCAGCATTTT,CASSTDRAPPNQPQHF
TRBJ2-3,NA,TRBV11-3,NA,TGTGCCAGCAGCCCCGGGGAGAAAATTAGCACAGATACGCAGTATTTT,CASSPGEKISTDTQYF
TRBJ2-3,NA,TRBV10-2,NA,TGCGCCAGCAGTGATTTGGGCACAGATACGCAGTATTTT,CASSDLGTDTQYF
TRBJ1-2,NA,TRBV28,NA,TGTGCCAGCAGTACGACCCTCTATGGCTACACCTTC,CASSTTLYGYTF
TRBJ2-5,NA,TRBV5-1,TRBD1,TGCGCCAGCAGCTCTACAGGGGGCGGAGAGACCCAGTACTTC,CASSSTGGGETQYF
TRBJ2-3,NA,TRBV28,NA,TGTGCCAGCAGCTTTATAGCGGTAACGAGCACAGATACGCAGTATTTT,CASSFIAVTSTDTQYF
TRBJ2-7,once,TRBV7-2,TRBD1,TGTGCCAGCAGCTTTGGGACAGGGGCCCACTACGAGCAGTACTTC,CASSFGTGAHYEQYF
TRBJ2-7,NA,TRBV5-1,TRBD2,TGCGCCAGCAGCGGTACTAGCGAGTCCTACGAGCAGTACTTC,CASSGTSESYEQYF
TRBJ1-1,NA,TRBV11-3,NA,TGTGCCAGCAGCTCGGACACGGTCGGAAAAGCTTTCTTT,CASSSDTVGKAFF
TRBJ2-1,NA,TRBV9,NA,TGTGCCAGCAGCGCGATGGACCTCAATGAGCAGTTCTTC,CASSAMDLNEQFF